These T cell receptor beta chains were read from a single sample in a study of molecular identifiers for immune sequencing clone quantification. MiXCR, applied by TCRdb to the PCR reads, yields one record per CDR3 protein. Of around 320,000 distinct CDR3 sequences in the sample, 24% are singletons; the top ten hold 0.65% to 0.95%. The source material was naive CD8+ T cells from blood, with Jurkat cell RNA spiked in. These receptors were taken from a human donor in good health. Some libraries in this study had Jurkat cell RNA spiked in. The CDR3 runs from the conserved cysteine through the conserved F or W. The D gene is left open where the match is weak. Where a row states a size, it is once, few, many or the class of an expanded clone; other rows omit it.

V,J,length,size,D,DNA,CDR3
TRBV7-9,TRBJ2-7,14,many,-,TGTGCCAGCAGCTTAGGGGCGGTGCTCTACGAGCAGTACTTC,CASSLGAVLYEQYF
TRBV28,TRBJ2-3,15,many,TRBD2,TGTGCCAGCAGTCTGACTAGCGGGATCACAGATACGCAGTATTTT,CASSLTSGITDTQYF
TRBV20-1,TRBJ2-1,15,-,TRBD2,TGCAGTGCTAGCGTCTGGCGGGGGTGGGGCAATGAGCAGTTCTTC,CSASVWRGWGNEQFF
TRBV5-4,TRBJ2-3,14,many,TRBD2,TGTGCCAGCAGCGCTAGCGGGGGCACAGATACGCAGTATTTT,CASSASGGTDTQYF
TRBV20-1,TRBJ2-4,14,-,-,TGCAGTGCAAAAGGAGGTGTTAGTTGGGACATTCAGTACTTC,CSAKGGVSWDIQYF
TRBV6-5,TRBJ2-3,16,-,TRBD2,TGTGCCAGCAGTTACGGTACTAGCGGGAGCACAGATACGCAGTATTTT,CASSYGTSGSTDTQYF
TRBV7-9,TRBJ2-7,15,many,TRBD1,TGTGCCAGCAGCTTAGCGCTGGGACAGGCCTACGAGCAGTACTTC,CASSLALGQAYEQYF
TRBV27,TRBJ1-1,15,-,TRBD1,TGTGCCAGCGGTTTAGGTCTCAGGGGGCCGGGTGAAGCTTTCTTT,CASGLGLRGPGEAFF
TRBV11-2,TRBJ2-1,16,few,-,TGTGCCAGCAGCTCGGGACTCCCGAGTGGCTACAATGAGCAGTTCTTC,CASSSGLPSGYNEQFF
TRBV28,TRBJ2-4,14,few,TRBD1,TGTGCCAGCAGTTTAGGACAGGGTATGAACATTCAGTACTTC,CASSLGQGMNIQYF
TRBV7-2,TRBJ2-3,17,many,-,TGTGCCAGCAGCACCTATACCGGGAGTCTCAACACAGATACGCAGTATTTT,CASSTYTGSLNTDTQYF
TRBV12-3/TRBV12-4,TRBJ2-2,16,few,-,TGTGCCAGCAGTCGAGCAACAGTCGCGAACACCGGGGAGCTGTTTTTT,CASSRATVANTGELFF
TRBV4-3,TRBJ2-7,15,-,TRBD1,TGCGTCAGCAGCCACGGACAGGGGAGCTCCTACGAGCAGTACTTC,CVSSHGQGSSYEQYF
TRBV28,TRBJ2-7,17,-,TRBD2,TGTGCCAGCAGTTCCATCTCACTAGCGGGAGGGACCTACGAGCAGTACTTC,CASSSISLAGGTYEQYF
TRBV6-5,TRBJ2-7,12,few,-,TGTGCCAGCAGTTACATGGGGGGCGAGCAGTACTTC,CASSYMGGEQYF
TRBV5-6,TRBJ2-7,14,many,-,TGTGCCAGCAGCTTAGGCAGGGGAGGAAGGGAGCAGTACTTC,CASSLGRGGREQYF
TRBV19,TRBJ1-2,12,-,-,TGTGCCAGTAAGATGAGCGCTAAAGGCTACACCTTC,CASKMSAKGYTF
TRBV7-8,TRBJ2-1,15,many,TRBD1,TGTGCCAGCAGCTTAGGGGACAGGACCTACAATGAGCAGTTCTTC,CASSLGDRTYNEQFF
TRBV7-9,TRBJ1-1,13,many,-,TGTGCCAGCAGAGTAGATGGGGTGGAAGAAGCTTTCTTT,CASRVDGVEEAFF
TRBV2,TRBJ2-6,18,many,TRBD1,TGTGCCAGCCACCGCCCTGGGCAGGGGGCTAGCGGGGCCAACGTCCTGACTTTC,CASHRPGQGASGANVLTF
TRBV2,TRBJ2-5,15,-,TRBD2,TGTGCCAGCACTTCAACTAGCGGGGGTTTCGAGACCCAGTACTTC,CASTSTSGGFETQYF
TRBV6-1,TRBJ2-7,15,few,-,TGTGCCAGCAGTGAAGCGCAGGGGTACTCCTACGAGCAGTACTTC,CASSEAQGYSYEQYF
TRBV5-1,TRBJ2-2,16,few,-,TGCGCCAGCAGCTTGGAATGGGCAGGAAACACCGGGGAGCTGTTTTTT,CASSLEWAGNTGELFF
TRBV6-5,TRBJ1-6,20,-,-,TGTGCCTGCAGTTACCGAGGGACACCCGGGGGTAGCTCCTATAATTCACCCCTCCACTTT,CACSYRGTPGGSSYNSPLHF
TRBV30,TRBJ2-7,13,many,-,TGTGCCTGGAGTGTAGAGTTTACCTACGAGCAGTACTTC,CAWSVEFTYEQYF
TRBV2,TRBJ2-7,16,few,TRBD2,TGTGCCAGCAGTGTTTCCCCAGGGACTAGGGTGTACGAGCAGTACTTC,CASSVSPGTRVYEQYF
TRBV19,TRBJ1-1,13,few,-,TGTGCCAGTAGTTTTGACAGCAACACTGAAGCTTTCTTT,CASSFDSNTEAFF
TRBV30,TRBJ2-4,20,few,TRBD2,TGTGCCTGGAGTCCCCGGACTAGCGGGGGGCCTCCCCTAGCCAAAAACATTCAGTACTTC,CAWSPRTSGGPPLAKNIQYF
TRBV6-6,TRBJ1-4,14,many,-,TGTGCCAGCGGAACAGGGTTTGCTAATGAAAAACTGTTTTTT,CASGTGFANEKLFF
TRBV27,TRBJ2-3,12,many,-,TGTGCCAGCAGCCAAAGGGCAGATACGCAGTATTTT,CASSQRADTQYF
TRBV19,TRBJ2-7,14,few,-,TGTGCCACCTCCATCCCAGGGTCCCACTACGAGCAGTACTTC,CATSIPGSHYEQYF
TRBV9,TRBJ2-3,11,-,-,TGTGCCAGCAGCGCCGGGGGAGCCCCTTGTTTT,CASSAGGAPCF
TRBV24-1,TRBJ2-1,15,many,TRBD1,TGTGCCACCAGTGACACAGGGGGTAGGGGGAATGAGCAGTTCTTC,CATSDTGGRGNEQFF
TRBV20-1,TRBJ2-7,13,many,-,TGCAGTGCTTGTGGGCAGTCGAAGCCCGAGCAGTACTTC,CSACGQSKPEQYF
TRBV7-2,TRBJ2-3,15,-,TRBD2,TGTGCCAGCAGCTTACAGCGGGGGGGCCCAGCTACGCAGTATTTT,CASSLQRGGPATQYF
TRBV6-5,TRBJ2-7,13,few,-,TGTGCCAGCAGCCCCGGCGTGGAGTACGAGCAGTACTTC,CASSPGVEYEQYF
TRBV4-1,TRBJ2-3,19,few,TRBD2,TGCGCCAGCAGCCAAACCGCCCCCTCACTAGCGGCCCCCACAGATACGCAGTATTTT,CASSQTAPSLAAPTDTQYF
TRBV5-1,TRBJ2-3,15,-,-,TGCGCCAGCAGCTTGGCCTGGGGGCCCGCAGATACGCAGTATTTT,CASSLAWGPADTQYF
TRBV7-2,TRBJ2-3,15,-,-,TGTGCCAGCAGCTTAGGAGGACTTAGCACAGATACGCAGTATTTT,CASSLGGLSTDTQYF
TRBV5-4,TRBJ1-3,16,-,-,TGTGCCAGCAGCCGGGGGGTCAAGGCCCCATTAAACACCATATATTTT,CASSRGVKAPLNTIYF
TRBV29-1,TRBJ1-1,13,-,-,TGCAGCGTGGTGATGGGGGATTACACTGAAGCTTTCTTT,CSVVMGDYTEAFF
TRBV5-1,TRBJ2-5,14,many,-,TGCGCCAGCAGCTTCAGACTAGTTACGGAGACCCAGTACTTC,CASSFRLVTETQYF
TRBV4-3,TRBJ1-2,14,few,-,TGCGCCAGCAGCCCCGCGGGGTCGGTATATGGCTACACCTTC,CASSPAGSVYGYTF
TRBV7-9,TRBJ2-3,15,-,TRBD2,TGTGCCAGCAGCTTAAACCGGGGGGGCACAGATACGCAGTATTTT,CASSLNRGGTDTQYF
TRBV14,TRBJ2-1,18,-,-,TGTGCCAGCAGCCAAGAGTCCCGGGCAACCGTATCCTGCAATGAGCAGTTCTTC,CASSQESRATVSCNEQFF
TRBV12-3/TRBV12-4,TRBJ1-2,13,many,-,TGTGCCAGCAGTTTTCCCAGGGAGGAGGGCTACACCTTC,CASSFPREEGYTF
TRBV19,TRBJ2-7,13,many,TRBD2,TGTGCCAGTAGTGTTGCTAGCGGTTACGAGCAGTACTTC,CASSVASGYEQYF
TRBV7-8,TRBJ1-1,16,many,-,TGTGCCAGCAGCCCCTGGACAGAGCCTATGAACACTGAAGCTTTCTTT,CASSPWTEPMNTEAFF
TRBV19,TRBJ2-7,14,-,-,TGTACCAGTAGTATAAGAACAACCCCTACCGAGCAATACTTC,CTSSIRTTPTEQYF
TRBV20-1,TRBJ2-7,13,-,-,TGCAGTGCTAGAAGTACAGCTTCCTACGAGCAGTACTTC,CSARSTASYEQYF
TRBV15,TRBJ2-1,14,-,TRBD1,TGTGCCACCAGCAGGACAGGGACCTACAATGAGCAGTTCTTC,CATSRTGTYNEQFF